The clone carrying this T cell receptor beta chain has at least ten counts. The antigen is unknown. The CDR3 runs 14 residues. Germline CDR1 KGHSH, CDR2 LQKENI. The V gene lost 0 bases and the J gene lost 8 bases, with 13 bases spanning the gap. The sample belongs to a study of CD8 T cells in ankylosing spondylitis. Study-wide points: Clones linked to disease, bearing a CD8+ phenotype, were relatively rare in peripheral blood. As reported, disease-linked clones showed significant enrichment in matched ankylosing spondylitis synovial fluid.

TCRdb re-derived calls from the 5' RACE reads in MiXCR, one entry per CDR3 protein. Of 200,000 or so distinct CDR3 sequences listed, around a quarter are singletons. The specimen sequenced was blood, either unsorted or a sorted T cell fraction (not recorded which). The source is a male donor with ankylosing spondylitis or in good health (not recorded which). The chain links TRBV18 to TRBJ1-2; tentative D call: TRBD1 (6 bases). The CDR3 coding sequence is TGTGCCAGCTCACCACCAGACAGGCCTGGAGGCTACACCTTC. As protein: CASSPPDRPGGYTF. Combining the CDR3 with reference TRBV18 and TRBJ1-2 gives the whole variable domain NAGVMQNPRHLVRRRGQEARLRCSPMKGHSHVYWYRQLPEEGLKFMVYLQKENIIDESGMPKERFSAEFPKEGPSILRIQQVVRGDSAAYFCASSPPDRPGGYTFGSGTRLTVV.